Here is one T cell receptor beta chain with its context. These data belong to a study of blood T cell repertoires in COVID-19. Study background: Some COVID-19 samples were acute and others convalescent; all came from the United States, Italy and Spain. T cells, B-cell-depleted T cells, or PBMCs provided the cDNA or gDNA that served as material.

In the original workflow: For nucleated cells, counts were estimated from reference gene primer amplification. Sequencing was performed with immunoSEQ multiplex PCR; in TCRdb, only in-frame clones are kept and a portion is missing. The V and J calls and the clone size are those of that table, but D and trimming were determined from the DNA. The repertoire holds tens of thousands of clones, with 80% to 90% as singletons. Trimming stripped 7 bases from V and 2 bases from J, with 13 bases between. Germline-derived CDR1 and CDR2 are ENHRY and SYGVKD. The CDR3 sequence is 14 residues long. The chain carries TRBV10-3 and TRBJ2-3, with D tentatively TRBD2 (5 bases). The material sequenced was peripheral blood. This receptor was obtained from a human donor in a cohort sampled during active COVID-19. The CDR3 DNA reads TGTGCCATCACGGAGGATTCTCCCACAGATACGCAGTATTTT. Translating it yields CAITEDSPTDTQYF.